This entry describes one TCR beta chain. The source of the sample is a study of blood T cell repertoires in COVID-19. As processed by the authors: Counts of nucleated cells, estimated from reference gene primer amplification, were obtained. Sequencing used immunoSEQ multiplex PCR; TCRdb keeps in-frame clones, though not all of them. The DNA was the basis for D and trimming; V, J and clone size are from that table. Of under 200,000 clones in the sample, less than 85% were seen once. Donors were grouped by their self-reported clinical history. Symptom resolution, clearance, or two negative PCRs marked donors in Cohort 3 as recovered. This CDR3 spans 12 amino acids. Germline-derived CDR1 and CDR2 are LGHDT and YNNKEL (reference sequence). The J segment lost 7 bases and the V segment lost 4 bases, leaving 3 bases of the junction unmatched.

Input material: PBMCs or T cells enriched from blood (not recorded which). This receptor was taken from a man aged 55 to 70 who had recovered from COVID-19. The chain has TRBV3-1 (or the pseudogene TRBV3-2) and TRBJ2-7, with 8 bases fitting TRBD2. The CDR3 DNA sequence: TGTGCCAGCAGCCGGGGACTAGAAGAGCAGTACTTC. Encoded protein: CASSRGLEEQYF.